The present T cell receptor beta chain was sequenced within a study of shared clonotypes between healthy human individuals. Only in-frame clones appear in the TCRdb table, and some are missing; sequencing was by immunoSEQ multiplex PCR. The repertoire includes 2 million to 3 million clones, 90% to 95% of them detected once, and 0.35% to 0.45% sits in the top ten. Note on this clone: The antigen is not known.

Overall study results and limits: Sampling used blood alone; tissue repertoires probably differ. Rarefaction revealed incomplete sorted-subset sequencing despite large depth.

Sequencing was performed on naive CD4+ T cells from PBMCs. Subset meaning: CD45RA+ positively selected. This sequence originates from a man between 18 and 29 years old in good health. Some clones in this sample may be carry-over from other donors' samples.

CDR3 DNA sequence: TGTGCCAGCAGCTTGTTAGTGGGCGGCTACGAGCAGTACTTC. This gives the protein CASSLLVGGYEQYF. The chain has TRBV5-6 and TRBJ2-7; D uncertain. Germline-derived CDR1 and CDR2 are SGHDT and YYEEEE. V lost 1 base to trimming and J lost 3 bases, with 11 bases between them. The CDR3 is made up of 14 amino acids.